The clone carrying this T cell receptor (beta chain) was observed a single time. The cohort comprised adults aged about 18 to 100 years residing in 20 to 30 US areas. Participant reports of clinical history set cohort assignment. In the source study's methods: The assay estimated nucleated cells by amplifying reference gene primers. Sequencing was performed with immunoSEQ multiplex PCR; in TCRdb, only in-frame clones are kept and a portion is missing. That table supplies the V and J calls and clone size; D and trimming were determined from the DNA. The profile shows about 180,000 clones, 60% to 80% of them singletons. Germline V gene data show CDR1 as SGHAT and CDR2 as FQNNGV. The CDR3 length is 19 residues. Between the trimmed V and J ends, which lost 6 bases and 0 bases, there was a span of 21 bases. The record originates from a study of blood T cell repertoires in COVID-19.

The chain recombines TRBV11-2 with TRBJ1-6; D is possibly TRBD1 (5 bases). The clonotype was recovered from a woman aged 45 to 65 who had recovered from COVID-19. The specimen sequenced was PBMCs or T cells enriched from blood (not recorded which). The CDR3 DNA sequence: TGTGCCAGCAGACCCTTTGGTAAAGGGGCCCCCTCCTATAATTCACCCCTCCACTTT. This sequence encodes CASRPFGKGAPSYNSPLHF.